A single sample is the source of the 27 T cell receptor beta chains below, sequenced in a study of shared clonotypes between healthy human individuals. Naive CD8 cells lacked CD45RO and underwent positive selection for CCR7, leaving out terminally differentiated effector memory CD45RA+ cells. TCRdb's copy holds only in-frame clones and misses some; the assay was immunoSEQ multiplex PCR. The sample lists approximately 2,000,000 clones, around 95% occurring once. Sequenced: naive CD8+ T cells from PBMCs. The receptors come from a man between 18 and 29 years old in good health. Some clones in this sample may be carry-over from other donors' samples.

This clone showed up just once. The V gene is TRBV13, the J gene TRBJ2-2; D might be TRBD1 or TRBD2, each matching 5 bases. V was cut by 3 bases and J by 8 bases, with 16 bases left in between. From germline, CDR1 is PRHDT and CDR2 FYEKMQ (reference sequence). There are 15 residues in the CDR3. The CDR3 is CASSLARVGEGELFF. CDR3 DNA sequence: TGTGCCAGCAGCTTGGCCAGGGTGGGAGAGGGGGAGCTGTTTTTT.

This clone was detected only a few times. Other DNA variants within this sample encode the same CDR3. This chain joins TRBV7-9 and TRBJ2-2; D is uncertain. The CDR3 spans 12 residues. Germline V gene data show CDR1 as SEHNR and CDR2 as FQNEAQ (reference sequence). Trimming stripped 5 bases from V and 8 bases from J, with 9 bases between. The CDR3 region has the DNA TGTGCCAGCAGCCCTCCCCCTGGGGAGCTGTTTTTT. Translation gives CASSPPPGELFF.

The chain links TRBV14 to TRBJ2-3; D is ambiguous. Trimming took 1 base from V and 3 from J, leaving 11 bases between them. This CDR3 contains 15 residues. CDR1 is SGHDN, CDR2 FVKESK, per germline. The CDR3 region has the DNA TGTGCCAGCAGCCAAGGATGGTCTTTAACAGATACGCAGTATTTT. Amino acids: CASSQGWSLTDTQYF.

The chain employs TRBV19 and TRBJ2-3, with 8 bases aligning to TRBD2. The CDR3 extends over 14 amino acids. J lost 3 bases, V lost 6 bases, and 5 bases had no gene match. Germline V lookup: CDR1 LNHDA, CDR2 SQIVND (reference sequence). CDR3 DNA: TGTGCCAGTAGCTGGAGCGGGAGAACAGATACGCAGTATTTT. Its translation: CASSWSGRTDTQYF.

The chain recombines TRBV7-3 with TRBJ2-1; D possibly corresponds to TRBD1 (6 bases). V was pared by 4 bases and J by 5 bases, with 18 bases between. The CDR3 is 16 residues long. The germline gives CDR1 SGHTA, CDR2 FQGTGA. CDR3: CASSSQAGTKHNEQFF. DNA of the CDR3: TGTGCCAGCAGCTCCCAAGCCGGGACAAAACACAATGAGCAGTTCTTC.

This chain connects TRBV7-9 to TRBJ2-7, with unresolved D. CDR1 is SEHNR, CDR2 FQNEAQ, per germline (reference sequence). The CDR3 covers 14 residues. Trimming left V 1 base short and J 3 bases short, with 10 bases between. CDR3 nucleotide sequence: TGTGCCAGCAGCTTAGTTCCGGTGGACTACGAGCAGTACTTC. Translation gives CASSLVPVDYEQYF.

As to this clone: The same CDR3 can be traced to other DNA sequences in this sample. The chain couples TRBV4-1 to TRBJ1-4; no reliable D call. V lost 0 bases and J lost 8, with 10 bases in between. Germline-derived CDR1 and CDR2 are MGHRA and YSYEKL. CDR3 size: 14 residues. CDR3 loop: CASSQDPRGEKLFF. In DNA, the CDR3 is TGCGCCAGCAGCCAAGATCCCCGAGGAGAAAAACTGTTTTTT.

The rearrangement joins TRBV6-5 to TRBJ2-7, with D possibly matching TRBD1 (6 bases). This CDR3 region has 14 residues. With 2 bases removed from V and 4 bases from J, the gap between germline ends came to 12 bases. Germline V gene sequence: CDR1 MNHEY, CDR2 SVGAGI. The CDR3 loop reads CASSYAGAPYEQYF. CDR3 nucleotide sequence: TGTGCCAGCAGTTACGCAGGGGCACCATACGAGCAGTACTTC.

The chain carries TRBV4-1 and TRBJ2-7, with 10 bases identical to TRBD1. The V segment lost 3 bases and the J segment 4 bases; nucleotides outside the gene matches: 6. Germline CDR1 is MGHRA and CDR2 is YSYEKL. The CDR3 runs 15 residues. CDR3 in amino acids: CASSHPTGGRYEQYF. Here the CDR3 DNA reads TGCGCCAGCAGCCACCCGACAGGGGGCCGGTACGAGCAGTACTTC.

The chain has TRBV4-2 and TRBJ2-7, with D possibly being TRBD1 (5 bases). CDR3 length: 13 residues. With 4 bases removed from V and 5 bases from J, the gap between germline ends came to 12 bases. Germline CDR1 and CDR2: LGHNA and YNFKEQ. CDR3 residues: CASSRPRRDEQYF. The CDR3 DNA reads as TGTGCCAGCAGCCGACCACGCAGGGACGAGCAGTACTTC.

A word on this clone: At one of its ends the junction is not consistent with the germline gene, which may arise from a read error. The V gene is TRBV7-8, the J gene TRBJ2-7; D may be TRBD1 (6 bases). Germline CDR1 is SGHVS and CDR2 is FQNEAQ. The CDR3 is 15 amino acids. CDR3 nucleotide sequence: TGTGCCAGCAGCCCTAACAGGGCCTCCGCACGGGGCACCCTGTTC. It specifies CASSPNRASARGTLF. Filled out from reference TRBV7-8 and TRBJ2-7, the complete variable domain reads GAGVSQSPRYKVAKRGQDVALRCDPISGHVSLFWYQQALGQGPEFLTYFQNEAQLDKSGLPSDRFFAERPEGSVSTLKIQRTQQEDSAVYLCASSPNRASARGTLFGPGTRLTVT.

The rearrangement links TRBV11-2 to TRBJ2-1; perhaps TRBD2 as D (7 bases). CDR3 length equals 16 residues. Trimming removed 4 bases from V and 4 bases from J, with 17 bases in between. CDR1 SGHAT and CDR2 FQNNGV come from the germline V gene. For the CDR3, the DNA is TGTGCCAGCAGCTCTAGGGGGGGATTCGTATACAATGAGCAGTTCTTC. This codes for CASSSRGGFVYNEQFF.

This chain links TRBV6-5 with TRBJ1-5; no firm D call. The CDR3 consists of 14 residues. Germline CDR1 reads MNHEY; CDR2 reads SVGAGI. V lost 4 bases to trimming and J lost 4 bases, with 11 bases between them. This CDR3 reads CASSLGAGNQPQHF. In DNA form, the CDR3 reads TGTGCCAGCAGTTTGGGAGCGGGAAATCAGCCCCAGCATTTT.

This clone was seen just once. This chain links TRBV28 with TRBJ2-7; no reliable D call. Trimming pared 2 bases from V and 3 bases from J, leaving 14 bases between. The length of the CDR3 is 15 residues. Germline V gene data show CDR1 as MDHEN and CDR2 as SYDVKM. The CDR3 nucleotides read TGTGCCAGCAGTTTAGGCTCGAACATCTACTACGAGCAGTACTTC. Translated, it gives CASSLGSNIYYEQYF. The full variable domain, in which reference TRBV28 and TRBJ2-7 provide the parts outside the CDR3, is DVKVTQSSRYLVKRTGEKVFLECVQDMDHENMFWYRQDPGLGLRLIYFSYDVKMKEKGDIPEGYSVSREKKERFSLILESASTNQTSMYLCASSLGSNIYYEQYFGPGTRLTVT.

The J gene is TRBJ2-7, the V gene TRBV28; perhaps D is TRBD1 or TRBD2 (6 bases each). CDR3 size: 14 residues. The ends were cut back, 1 base at V and 7 bases at J, with 14 bases in the middle. Germline V lookup: CDR1 MDHEN, CDR2 SYDVKM. DNA for the CDR3: TGTGCCAGCAGTTTATTTGGGGGCGGGGAGGAGCAGTACTTC. Protein sequence: CASSLFGGGEEQYF.

In regard to this clone: In the same sample, other DNA sequences code for this CDR3. V and J are TRBV27 and TRBJ1-5; D is possibly TRBD1 (5 bases). The ends were cut back, 5 bases at V and 4 bases at J, with 12 bases in the middle. This CDR3 has 14 amino acids. Germline V gene sequence: CDR1 MNHEY, CDR2 SMNVEV (reference sequence). Here the CDR3 DNA reads TGTGCCAGCAGTCTACGACAGCCAAATCAGCCCCAGCATTTT. Translating gives CASSLRQPNQPQHF.

The chain has TRBV28 and TRBJ1-5, with unresolved D. CDR3 length: 15 amino acids. The V gene lost 8 bases and the J gene lost 1 base, with 15 bases spanning the gap. CDR1 MDHEN and CDR2 SYDVKM come from the germline V gene. This CDR3 reads CASPPGPISNQPQHF. CDR3 nucleotides: TGTGCCAGCCCACCTGGACCGATAAGCAATCAGCCCCAGCATTTT.

The chain carries TRBV10-3 and TRBJ2-1, with 9 bases lining up with TRBD1. Trimming took 6 bases from V and 7 from J; bases not matched to a gene: 10. In germline, CDR1 is ENHRY, CDR2 SYGVKD. The CDR3 has 15 residues. The CDR3 DNA is TGTGCCATCAGGCACCGGGACAGGGAGTATAATGAGCAGTTCTTC. It is translated as CAIRHRDREYNEQFF.

In DNA form, the CDR3 reads TGCGCCAGCAGCCCTACCGGGACCCAGACTTACGAGCAGTACTTC. Protein: CASSPTGTQTYEQYF. The chain has TRBV5-1 and TRBJ2-7; the D call may be TRBD1 or TRBD2 (5 bases each). V lost 4 bases to trimming and J lost 4 bases, with 18 bases between them. From germline, CDR1 is SGHRS and CDR2 YFSETQ. The CDR3 has 15 residues.

The chain employs TRBV6-4 and TRBJ1-2; no definite D call. CDR1 is MRHNA and CDR2 is SNTAGT in the germline V gene. V lost 5 bases to trimming and J lost 2 bases, with 12 bases between them. This CDR3 spans 14 amino acids. CDR3 bases: TGTGCCAGCAGTCCTGTGGTAGCCAACTATGGCTACACCTTC. Translating gives CASSPVVANYGYTF.

This clone was detected once. Other DNA sequences from this sample encode an identical CDR3 as well. This rearrangement joins TRBV28 to TRBJ2-1; maybe TRBD2 (6 bases). The CDR3 extends over 15 amino acids. Deletions cut 2 bases from V and 8 bases from J, with 16 bases between. Germline CDR1 MDHEN, CDR2 SYDVKM. This chain's CDR3 is CASSLGGGPLDEQFF. The CDR3 bases are TGTGCCAGCAGTTTAGGGGGAGGCCCCTTGGATGAGCAGTTCTTC. Together with reference TRBV28 and TRBJ2-1, the CDR3 gives the full variable domain: DVKVTQSSRYLVKRTGEKVFLECVQDMDHENMFWYRQDPGLGLRLIYFSYDVKMKEKGDIPEGYSVSREKKERFSLILESASTNQTSMYLCASSLGGGPLDEQFFGPGTRLTVL.

The V and J genes are TRBV11-3 and TRBJ2-1; a weak D match, TRBD1 (5 bases). Per the germline V gene, CDR1 is SGHNT and CDR2 is YENEEA. V lost 0 bases to trimming and J lost 2 bases, with 14 bases between them. The CDR3 contains 17 residues. DNA for the CDR3: TGTGCCAGCAGCTTAGAAAGGGGCCTCACCCCCTACAATGAGCAGTTCTTC. This codes for CASSLERGLTPYNEQFF.

V usage is TRBV4-1 and J usage is TRBJ2-7, with 10 bases lining up with TRBD2. The V gene's germline CDR1 is MGHRA and CDR2 YSYEKL. V dropped 4 bases and J dropped 2; count of bases not matched to a gene: 11. This CDR3 has 17 amino acids. For the CDR3, the DNA is TGCGCCAGCAGCCCATTAAAGCGGGAGGGGAGACCCTACGAGCAGTACTTC. It codes for CASSPLKREGRPYEQYF.

The chain combines TRBV7-3 with TRBJ2-3, with 10 bases aligning to TRBD2. J lost 3 bases, V lost 6 bases, and 6 bases had no gene match. The CDR3 extends over 15 amino acids. Germline-derived CDR1 and CDR2 are SGHTA and FQGTGA. This CDR3 reads CASRLLAGSTDTQYF. In DNA form, the CDR3 reads TGTGCCAGCAGGTTACTAGCGGGATCAACAGATACGCAGTATTTT.

V gene TRBV4-1 combines with J gene TRBJ2-7; tentative D call: TRBD1 (6 bases). CDR3 length equals 14 residues. Trimming left V 0 bases short and J 4 bases short, with 10 bases between. Germline CDR1 and CDR2: MGHRA and YSYEKL. CDR3 bases: TGCGCCAGCAGCCAAGAAACCAGGGGTTACGAGCAGTACTTC. Translating gives CASSQETRGYEQYF.

The chain recombines TRBV28 with TRBJ2-7, with 11 bases that match TRBD1. V was clipped by 6 bases and J by 4 bases; unmatched bases: 5. The CDR3 spans 14 residues. Germline values: CDR1 MDHEN, CDR2 SYDVKM. The CDR3 sequence is CASSWTGGLYEQYF. CDR3 DNA: TGTGCCAGCAGCTGGACAGGGGGCTTGTACGAGCAGTACTTC. The full variable domain, completed using reference TRBV28 and TRBJ2-7, is DVKVTQSSRYLVKRTGEKVFLECVQDMDHENMFWYRQDPGLGLRLIYFSYDVKMKEKGDIPEGYSVSREKKERFSLILESASTNQTSMYLCASSWTGGLYEQYFGPGTRLTVT.

V and J are TRBV10-3 and TRBJ2-7; 7 nucleotides match TRBD2. Germline V gene sequence: CDR1 ENHRY, CDR2 SYGVKD. The junction had 5 bases not matched to a gene; V was cut back by 9 bases and J by 3 bases. The CDR3 runs 12 residues. CDR3 coding DNA: TGTGCCATAGCGGGATCGGACTACGAGCAGTACTTC. Translation: CAIAGSDYEQYF.